Below, one T cell receptor beta chain is given with its context. In the original workflow: Estimates of nucleated cell counts were drawn from the amplification of reference gene primers. Clones were read by immunoSEQ multiplex PCR, and TCRdb kept only the in-frame ones, dropping some. V and J calls and clone size are given by that table; D and trimming were obtained from the DNA. Of fewer than 130,000 clones in the sample, nearly 90% were seen once. V was clipped by 7 bases and J by 3 bases, with 11 bases between them. The CDR3 totals 12 residues. Germline V gene data show CDR1 as SGHTS and CDR2 as YDEGEE. These data come from a study of blood T cell repertoires in COVID-19. Across the whole study: Some COVID-19 samples were acute and others convalescent; all came from the United States, Italy and Spain. From T cells, B-cell-depleted T cells, or PBMCs came the material, which was cDNA or gDNA.

The sequence came from a human donor in a cohort sampled during active COVID-19. The sequenced sample consisted of peripheral blood. This chain links TRBV5-8 with TRBJ2-7; D is unclear. CDR3 in amino acids: CASSGRYYEQYF. CDR3 DNA: TGTGCCAGCTCAGGCCGATACTACGAGCAGTACTTC.